The 5 T cell receptor beta chains listed next were all sequenced from one sample in a study of vaccination effects on CD4 cells after COVID-19. Before sequencing, viral peptide pools were used by the ViraFEST assay to expand antigen-specific CD4+ T cells. Following culture for approximately ten days, CD4+ T cells were isolated. Vaccine recipients had no previous SARS-CoV-2 infection; their nucleocapsid antibodies were negative. Assay used: immunoSEQ multiplex PCR; TCRdb lists only in-frame clones, some missing. The sample consists of fewer than 25,000 clones, over 55% of them appearing once. Their target antigens are unknown. The material sequenced was CD4+ T cells from PBMCs cultured with HCoV-OC43 spike peptides, taken before COVID-19 vaccination. Described subset: HCoV-OC43 spike overlapping peptide pool stimulation. The receptors stem from a human donor who received a COVID-19 vaccine.

The rearrangement uses TRBV27 and TRBJ2-5; 8 bases are a match to TRBD2. Germline CDR1 and CDR2: MNHEY and SMNVEV (reference sequence). V was pared by 3 bases and J by 4 bases, with 7 bases of the junction left unmatched. The CDR3 loop spans 15 amino acids. CDR3 loop: CASSFGAGVRETQYF. CDR3 nucleotides: TGTGCCAGCAGTTTTGGAGCGGGAGTACGAGAGACCCAGTACTTC.

The chain's CDR3 is CASSAGAEAFF. CDR3 nucleotide sequence: TGTGCCAGCAGTGCGGGGGCCGAAGCTTTCTTT. The chain employs TRBV25-1 and TRBJ1-1; TRBD1 might be the D (6 bases). The CDR3 consists of 11 residues. V lost 4 bases and J lost 8, with 8 bases in between. CDR1 and CDR2 (germline): MGHDK, SYGVNS.

A few counts support this clone. The genes are TRBV5-4 and TRBJ2-7; no clear D. Germline V gene data show CDR1 as SGHNT and CDR2 as YYREEE (reference sequence). Between the trimmed V and J ends, which lost 1 base and 1 base, there was a span of 6 bases. The CDR3 totals 13 residues. The CDR3 sequence is CASSLTGSYEQYF. The DNA of the CDR3 is TGTGCCAGCAGCTTGACTGGGTCCTACGAGCAGTACTTC.

The chain recombines TRBV6-1 with TRBJ1-6; D perhaps matches TRBD1 (5 bases). Between the trimmed V and J ends, which lost 0 bases and 7 bases, there was a span of 13 bases. Germline V lookup: CDR1 MNHNS, CDR2 SASEGT. The CDR3 runs to 16 residues. The CDR3 reads CASSEAIQGRNSPLHF. DNA of the CDR3: TGTGCCAGCAGTGAAGCGATCCAGGGTCGAAATTCACCCCTCCACTTT.

The chain links TRBV5-1 to TRBJ2-1; no clear D. Germline V gene lookup returns CDR1 SGHRS and CDR2 YFSETQ. V dropped 5 bases and J dropped 4 bases, with 10 bases sitting between them. CDR3 length equals 13 residues. The CDR3 sequence is CASSIGGYNEQFF. The CDR3 nucleotides are TGCGCCAGCAGTATTGGCGGATACAATGAGCAGTTCTTC.